The clone carrying this T cell receptor (beta chain) came up a few times. Its antigen is as yet unknown. Gene names and germline match the mouse. Coverage ceases 4 residues before the CDR3 finishes, and the germline J gene fills in the end. The record originates from a study of CD8+ T cells in alopecia areata. General study points: Scalp samples also yield sequences from resident alphabeta T cells of normal skin.

Cells from pooled cutaneous lymph nodes were sorted by CD4, CD8alpha, NKG2D, NKG2ACE and other markers. Reverse transcribed after extraction, RNA yielded cDNA as the sequencing template. Repertoires were generated with immunoSEQ multiplex PCR, while TCRdb's copy carries only in-frame clones and drops some. The sample presents about 300,000 clones, none singletons. The CDR3 contains 14 residues. Between the trimmed V and J ends, which lost 4 bases and 2 bases, there was a span of 10 bases. The germline V gene encodes CDR1 FNHDT and CDR2 SITEND (reference sequence). The TCR comes from a C3H/HeJ mouse with alopecia areata. This mouse strain has H2-k as its MHC haplotype. The chain joins TRBV19 to TRBJ2-1; possible D gene TRBD1, 5 bases. The sample comprised CD4+ T cells sorted from a lymph node. The sequenced part of the CDR3 DNA is TGTGCCAGCAGTCCCAGGGCGGACTATGCT. It encodes CASSPRADYA. The complete CDR3 sequence is CASSPRADYAEQFF.